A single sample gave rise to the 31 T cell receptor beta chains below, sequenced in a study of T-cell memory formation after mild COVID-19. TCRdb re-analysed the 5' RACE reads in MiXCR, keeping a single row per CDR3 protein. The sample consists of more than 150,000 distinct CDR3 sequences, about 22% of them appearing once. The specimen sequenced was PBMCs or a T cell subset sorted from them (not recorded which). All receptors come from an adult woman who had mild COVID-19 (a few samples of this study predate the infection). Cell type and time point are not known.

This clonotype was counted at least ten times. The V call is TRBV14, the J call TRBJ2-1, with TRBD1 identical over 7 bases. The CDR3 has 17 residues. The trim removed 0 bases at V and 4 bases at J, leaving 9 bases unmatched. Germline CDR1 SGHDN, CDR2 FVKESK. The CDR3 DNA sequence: TGTGCCAGCAGCCAAGATTACAGGGGCACTTCTTACAATGAGCAGTTCTTC. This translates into CASSQDYRGTSYNEQFF. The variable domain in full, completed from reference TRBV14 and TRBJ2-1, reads EAGVTQFPSHSVIEKGQTVTLRCDPISGHDNLYWYRRVMGKEIKFLLHFVKESKQDESGMPNNRFLAERTGGTYSTLKVQPAELEDSGVYFCASSQDYRGTSYNEQFFGPGTRLTVL.

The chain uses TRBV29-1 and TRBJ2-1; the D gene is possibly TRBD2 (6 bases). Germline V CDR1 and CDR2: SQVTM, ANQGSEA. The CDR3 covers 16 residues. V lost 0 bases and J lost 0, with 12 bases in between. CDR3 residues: CSVEDRRGSSYNEQFF. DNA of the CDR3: TGCAGCGTTGAAGATCGGAGGGGAAGCTCCTACAATGAGCAGTTCTTC.

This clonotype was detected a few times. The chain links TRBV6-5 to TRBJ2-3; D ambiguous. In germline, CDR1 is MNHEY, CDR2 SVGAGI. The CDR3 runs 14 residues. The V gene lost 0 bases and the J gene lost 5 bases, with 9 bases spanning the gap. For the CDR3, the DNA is TGTGCCAGCAGTTACTCGCTGTTCGGAGATACGCAGTATTTT. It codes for CASSYSLFGDTQYF.

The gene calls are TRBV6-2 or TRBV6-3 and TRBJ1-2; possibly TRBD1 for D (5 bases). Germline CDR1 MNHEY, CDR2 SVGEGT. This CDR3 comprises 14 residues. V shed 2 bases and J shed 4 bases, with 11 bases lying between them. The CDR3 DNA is TGTGCCAGCAGTTACCCCCAGGGACCCTATGGCTACACCTTC. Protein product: CASSYPQGPYGYTF.

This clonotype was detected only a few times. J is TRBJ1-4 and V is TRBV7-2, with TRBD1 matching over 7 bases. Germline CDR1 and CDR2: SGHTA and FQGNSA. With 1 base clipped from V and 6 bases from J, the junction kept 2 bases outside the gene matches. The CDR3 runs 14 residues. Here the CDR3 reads CASSLGQGDEKLFF. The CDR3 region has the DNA TGTGCCAGCAGCTTAGGACAGGGTGATGAAAAACTGTTTTTT.

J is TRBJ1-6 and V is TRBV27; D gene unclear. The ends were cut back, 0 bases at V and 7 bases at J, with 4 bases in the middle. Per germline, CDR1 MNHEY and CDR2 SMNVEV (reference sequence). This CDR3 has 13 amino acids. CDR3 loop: CASSLSGNSPLHF. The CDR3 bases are TGTGCCAGCAGTTTATCGGGAAATTCACCCCTCCACTTT.

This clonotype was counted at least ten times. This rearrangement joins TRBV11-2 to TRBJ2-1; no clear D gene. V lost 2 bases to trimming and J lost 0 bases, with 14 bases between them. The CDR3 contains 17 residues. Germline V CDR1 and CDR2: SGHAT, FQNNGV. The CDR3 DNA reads TGTGCCAGCAGCTTATCCGTCACAGCGAGCTCCTACAATGAGCAGTTCTTC. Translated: CASSLSVTASSYNEQFF.

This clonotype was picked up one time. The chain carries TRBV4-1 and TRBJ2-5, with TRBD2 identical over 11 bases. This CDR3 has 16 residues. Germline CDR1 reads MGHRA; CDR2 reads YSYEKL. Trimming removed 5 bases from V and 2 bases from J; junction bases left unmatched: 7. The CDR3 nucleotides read TGCGCCAGCAGCGCCACTGGGACTAGCGGACAAGAGACCCAGTACTTC. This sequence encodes CASSATGTSGQETQYF.

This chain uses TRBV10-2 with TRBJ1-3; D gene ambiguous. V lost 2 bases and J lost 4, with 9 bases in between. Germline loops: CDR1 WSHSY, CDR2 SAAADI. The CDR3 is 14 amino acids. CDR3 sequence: CASSEGVAGNTIYF. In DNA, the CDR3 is TGCGCCAGCAGTGAGGGGGTTGCCGGAAACACCATATATTTT.

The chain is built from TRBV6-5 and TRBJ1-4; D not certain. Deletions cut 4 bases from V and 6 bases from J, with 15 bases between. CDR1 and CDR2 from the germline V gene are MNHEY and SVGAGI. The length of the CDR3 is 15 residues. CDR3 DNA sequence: TGTGCCAGCAGTTCCCGACCCTCCGGGGATGAAAAACTGTTTTTT. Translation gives CASSSRPSGDEKLFF.

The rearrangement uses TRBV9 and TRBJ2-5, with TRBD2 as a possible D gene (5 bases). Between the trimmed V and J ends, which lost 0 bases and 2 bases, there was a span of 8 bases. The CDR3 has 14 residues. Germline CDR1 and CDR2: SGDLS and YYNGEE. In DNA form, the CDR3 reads TGTGCCAGCAGCGTAGATTGGGAGCAAGAGACCCAGTACTTC. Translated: CASSVDWEQETQYF.

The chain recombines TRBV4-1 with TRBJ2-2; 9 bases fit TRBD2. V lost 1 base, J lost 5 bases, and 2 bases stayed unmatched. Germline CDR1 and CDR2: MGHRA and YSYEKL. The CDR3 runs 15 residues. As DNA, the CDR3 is TGCGCCAGCAGCCAAGTTGCGGGGGGGACCGGGGAGCTGTTTTTT. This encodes CASSQVAGGTGELFF.

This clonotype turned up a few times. The CDR3 is CASSSLPYNEQFF. The CDR3 DNA is TGTGCCAGCAGTTCCCTGCCCTACAATGAGCAGTTCTTC. This chain connects TRBV12-3 or TRBV12-4 to TRBJ2-1, with no clear D. This CDR3 has 13 residues. Trimming left V 4 bases short and J 2 bases short, with 6 bases between.

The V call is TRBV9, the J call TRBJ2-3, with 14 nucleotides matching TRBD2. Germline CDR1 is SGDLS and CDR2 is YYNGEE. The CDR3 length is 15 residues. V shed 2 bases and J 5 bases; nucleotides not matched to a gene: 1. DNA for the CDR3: TGTGCCAGCAGCGTCGGGACTAGCGGGGGAGATACGCAGTATTTT. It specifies CASSVGTSGGDTQYF.

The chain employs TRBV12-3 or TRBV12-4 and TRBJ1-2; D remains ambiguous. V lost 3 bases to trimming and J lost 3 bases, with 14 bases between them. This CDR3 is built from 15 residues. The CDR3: CASSLARHTHYGYTF. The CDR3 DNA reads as TGTGCCAGCAGTTTGGCCAGGCACACGCACTATGGCTACACCTTC.

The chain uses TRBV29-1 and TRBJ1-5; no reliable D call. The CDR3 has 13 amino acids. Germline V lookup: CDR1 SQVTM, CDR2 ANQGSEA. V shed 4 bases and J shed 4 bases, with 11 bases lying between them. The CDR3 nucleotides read TGCAGCGTTGTGGAGGGCTATAATCAGCCCCAGCATTTT. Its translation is CSVVEGYNQPQHF.

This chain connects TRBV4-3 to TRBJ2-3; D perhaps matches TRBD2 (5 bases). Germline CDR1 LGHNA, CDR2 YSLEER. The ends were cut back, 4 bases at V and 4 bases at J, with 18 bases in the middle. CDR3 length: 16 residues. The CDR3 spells CASSPNRDNGADTQYF. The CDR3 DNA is TGCGCCAGCAGCCCAAACCGGGATAACGGGGCAGATACGCAGTATTTT.

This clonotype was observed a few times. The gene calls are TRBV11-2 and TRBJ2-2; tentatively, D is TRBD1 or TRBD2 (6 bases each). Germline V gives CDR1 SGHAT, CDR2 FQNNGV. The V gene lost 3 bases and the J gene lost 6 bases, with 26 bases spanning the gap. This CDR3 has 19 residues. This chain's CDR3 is CASSFDGWGARGPSGELFF. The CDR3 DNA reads TGTGCCAGCAGCTTCGATGGATGGGGGGCACGGGGACCCTCCGGGGAGCTGTTTTTT.

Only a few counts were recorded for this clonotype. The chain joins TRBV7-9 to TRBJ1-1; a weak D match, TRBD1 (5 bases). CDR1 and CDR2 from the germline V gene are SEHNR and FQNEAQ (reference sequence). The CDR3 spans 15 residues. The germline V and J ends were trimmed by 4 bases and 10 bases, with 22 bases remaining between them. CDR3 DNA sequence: TGTGCCAGCAGCTCCCAAACCGGGACTATGGAGGGAGCTTTCTTT. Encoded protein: CASSSQTGTMEGAFF.

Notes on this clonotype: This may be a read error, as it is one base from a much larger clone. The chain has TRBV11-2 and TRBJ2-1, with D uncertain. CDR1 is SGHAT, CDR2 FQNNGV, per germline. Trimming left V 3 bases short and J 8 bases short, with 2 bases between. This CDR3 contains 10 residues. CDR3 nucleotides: TGTGCCAGCAGCTTCGATGAGCAGTTCTTC. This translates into CASSFDEQFF.

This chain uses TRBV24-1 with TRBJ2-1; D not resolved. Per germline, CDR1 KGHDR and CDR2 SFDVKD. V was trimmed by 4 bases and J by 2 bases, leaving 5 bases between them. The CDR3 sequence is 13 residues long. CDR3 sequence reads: CATSDNTYNEQFF. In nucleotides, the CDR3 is TGTGCCACCAGTGACAACACCTACAATGAGCAGTTCTTC.

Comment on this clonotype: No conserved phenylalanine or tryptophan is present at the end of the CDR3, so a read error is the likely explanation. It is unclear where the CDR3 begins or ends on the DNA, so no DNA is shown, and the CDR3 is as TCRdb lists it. CDR3 protein: CASSEARTIGEVH. The rearrangement uses TRBV2 and TRBJ1-2. Including both end residues, the CDR3 is 13 amino acids long. CDR1 is SNHLY, CDR2 FYNNEI, per germline.

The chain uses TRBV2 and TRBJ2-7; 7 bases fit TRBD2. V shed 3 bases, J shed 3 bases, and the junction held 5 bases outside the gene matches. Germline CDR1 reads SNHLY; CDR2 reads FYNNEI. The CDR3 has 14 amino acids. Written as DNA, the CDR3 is TGTGCCAGCAGTGAGTCGGGACTAAACTACGAGCAGTACTTC. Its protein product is CASSESGLNYEQYF.

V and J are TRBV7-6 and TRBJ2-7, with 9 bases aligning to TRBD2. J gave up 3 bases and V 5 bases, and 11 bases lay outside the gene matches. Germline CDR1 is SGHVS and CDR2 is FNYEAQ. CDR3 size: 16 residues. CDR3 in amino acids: CASSELGASGDYEQYF. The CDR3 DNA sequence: TGTGCCAGCAGCGAGCTCGGGGCTAGCGGGGACTACGAGCAGTACTTC.

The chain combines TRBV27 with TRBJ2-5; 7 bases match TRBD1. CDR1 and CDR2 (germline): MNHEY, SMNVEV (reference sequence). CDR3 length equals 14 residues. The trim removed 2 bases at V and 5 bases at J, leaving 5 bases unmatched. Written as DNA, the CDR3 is TGTGCCAGCAGTTTAAAGGGGGCTAGGGAGACCCAGTACTTC. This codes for CASSLKGARETQYF.

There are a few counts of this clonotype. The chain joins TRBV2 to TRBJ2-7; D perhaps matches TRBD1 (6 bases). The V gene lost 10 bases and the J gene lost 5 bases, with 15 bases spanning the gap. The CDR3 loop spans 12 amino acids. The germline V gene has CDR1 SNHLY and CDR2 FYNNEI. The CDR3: CATREQGNEQYF. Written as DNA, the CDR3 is TGTGCCACCCGGGAACAGGGCAACGAGCAGTACTTC.

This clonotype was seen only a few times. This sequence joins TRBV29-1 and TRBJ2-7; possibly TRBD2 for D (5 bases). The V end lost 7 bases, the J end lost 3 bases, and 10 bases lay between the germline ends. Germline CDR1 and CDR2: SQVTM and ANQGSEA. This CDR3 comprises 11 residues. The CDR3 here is CSALRDYEQYF. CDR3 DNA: TGCAGCGCCCTGAGGGACTACGAGCAGTACTTC.

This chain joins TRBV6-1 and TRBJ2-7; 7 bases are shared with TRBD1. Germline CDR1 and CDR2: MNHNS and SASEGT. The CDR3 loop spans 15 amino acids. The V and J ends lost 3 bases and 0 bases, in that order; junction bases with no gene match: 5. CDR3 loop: CASSEDRPYSYEQYF. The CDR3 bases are TGTGCCAGCAGTGAGGACAGGCCTTACTCCTACGAGCAGTACTTC.

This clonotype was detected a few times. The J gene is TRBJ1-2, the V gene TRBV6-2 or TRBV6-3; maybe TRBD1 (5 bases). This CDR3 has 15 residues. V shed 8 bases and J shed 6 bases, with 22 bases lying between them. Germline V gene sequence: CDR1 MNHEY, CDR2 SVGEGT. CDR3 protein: CASSKTAGQYDGYTF. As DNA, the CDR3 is TGTGCCAGCTCAAAAACGGCAGGGCAATATGATGGCTACACCTTC.

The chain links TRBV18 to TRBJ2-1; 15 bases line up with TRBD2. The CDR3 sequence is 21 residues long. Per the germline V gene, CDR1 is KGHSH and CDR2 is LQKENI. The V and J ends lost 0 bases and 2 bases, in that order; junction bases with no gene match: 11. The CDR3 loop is CASSPPFPGTSGGLTYNEQFF. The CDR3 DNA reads TGTGCCAGCTCACCACCCTTCCCGGGGACTAGCGGGGGGCTTACCTACAATGAGCAGTTCTTC.

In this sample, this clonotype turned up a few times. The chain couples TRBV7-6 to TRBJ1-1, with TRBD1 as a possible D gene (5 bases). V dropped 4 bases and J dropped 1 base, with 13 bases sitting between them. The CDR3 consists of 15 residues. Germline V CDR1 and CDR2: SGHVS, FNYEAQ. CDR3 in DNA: TGTGCCAGCAGCTCGGGACGTGGAGGGAACACTGAAGCTTTCTTT. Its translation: CASSSGRGGNTEAFF. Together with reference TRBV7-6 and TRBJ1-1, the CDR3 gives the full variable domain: GAGVSQSPRYKVTKRGQDVALRCDPISGHVSLYWYRQALGQGPEFLTYFNYEAQQDKSGLPNDRFSAERPEGSISTLTIQRTEQRDSAMYRCASSSGRGGNTEAFFGQGTRLTVV.